This T cell receptor (beta chain) originates from a study of T-cell reconstitution after alpha-beta-depleted transplantation in children. Findings and caveats of the study: T-cell numbers and diversity one year post-transplant derived largely from freshly generated T cells.

Germline V gives CDR1 SGHVS, CDR2 FNYEAQ. Germline trimming cut 4 bases from V and 7 bases from J; bases unmatched to any gene: 7. The CDR3 covers 14 residues. This clonotype was seen repeatedly, ten times or more. What it binds is unknown. The library targeted TCRbeta and was prepared with unique molecular identifiers. MiXCR was run by TCRdb on the PCR reads, yielding one entry per CDR3 protein. This table has over 150,000 distinct CDR3 sequences, over 8.5% appearing once. The source was PBMCs, collected before TCRalphabeta/CD19-depleted stem cell transplant. The TCR comes from a boy between 2 and 10 years old with acute myeloid leukemia, due to receive a stem cell transplant. The rearrangement links TRBV7-6 to TRBJ2-1, with TRBD1 matching over 7 bases. Here the CDR3 reads CASSYRTGNNEQFF. The CDR3 nucleotides are TGTGCCAGCAGCTACCGGACAGGAAATAATGAGCAGTTCTTC.